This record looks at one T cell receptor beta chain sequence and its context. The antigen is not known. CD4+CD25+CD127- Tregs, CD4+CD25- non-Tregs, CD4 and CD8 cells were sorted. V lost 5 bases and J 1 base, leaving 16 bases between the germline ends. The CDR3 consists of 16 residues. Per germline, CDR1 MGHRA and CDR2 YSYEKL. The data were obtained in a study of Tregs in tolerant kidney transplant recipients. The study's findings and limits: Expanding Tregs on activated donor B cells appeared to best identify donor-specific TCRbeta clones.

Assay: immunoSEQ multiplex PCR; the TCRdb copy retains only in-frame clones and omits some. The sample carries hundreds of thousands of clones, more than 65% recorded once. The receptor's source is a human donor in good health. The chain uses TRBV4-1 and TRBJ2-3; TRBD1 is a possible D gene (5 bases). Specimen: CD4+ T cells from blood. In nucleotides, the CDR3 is TGCGCCAGCAGCTCCCTACAGGTCGCTGGCACAGATACGCAGTATTTT. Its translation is CASSSLQVAGTDTQYF.